This passage covers 20 T cell receptor beta chains from one sample sequenced in a study of shared clonotypes between healthy human individuals. CD45RO-negative, CCR7-selected cells formed the naive CD8 fraction, which excluded terminally differentiated effector memory CD45RA+ cells. The data were produced by immunoSEQ multiplex PCR, yet TCRdb's version contains in-frame clones alone and is incomplete. This table has around 1.9 million clones, about 93% appearing once. The sample consisted of naive CD8+ T cells from PBMCs. These receptors were collected from a man aged 18 to 30 in good health. Some clones in this sample may be carry-over from other donors' samples.

This chain links TRBV19 with TRBJ2-7, with D perhaps given as TRBD1 or TRBD2 (5 bases each). V was trimmed by 0 bases and J by 3 bases, leaving 15 bases between them. The CDR3 consists of 16 residues. Per germline, CDR1 LNHDA and CDR2 SQIVND (reference sequence). CDR3 sequence (DNA): TGTGCCAGTAGTATAGAGAAAGGGACCGTCCTCTACGAGCAGTACTTC. Its translation is CASSIEKGTVLYEQYF.

The chain links TRBV7-6 to TRBJ2-3; no definite D call. This CDR3 spans 12 amino acids. V gave up 5 bases and J gave up 3 bases, with 6 bases separating them. Per the germline V gene, CDR1 is SGHVS and CDR2 is FNYEAQ. The DNA for the CDR3 is TGTGCCAGCAGCCATAGGACAGATACGCAGTATTTT. This translates into CASSHRTDTQYF.

The chain recombines TRBV2 with TRBJ2-2; 13 bases align to TRBD2. V trimming: 9 bases; J trimming: 5 bases; junction bases outside the gene matches: 9. CDR1 and CDR2 (germline): SNHLY, FYNNEI. The CDR3 runs to 16 residues. CDR3 residues: CARGGLAGPRTGELFF. The CDR3 DNA sequence: TGTGCCAGAGGGGGACTAGCGGGACCCCGAACCGGGGAGCTGTTTTTT.

This rearrangement joins TRBV5-1 to TRBJ2-1; 7 positions agree with TRBD2. Germline-derived CDR1 and CDR2 are SGHRS and YFSETQ. J lost 5 bases, V lost 0 bases, and 5 bases had no gene match. This CDR3 spans 15 amino acids. CDR3 residues: CASSLGGSRHNEQFF. The CDR3, as DNA: TGCGCCAGCAGCTTGGGCGGGAGTAGACACAATGAGCAGTTCTTC.

This chain joins TRBV5-4 and TRBJ2-3; D remains ambiguous. V shed 3 bases and J shed 4 bases, with 15 bases lying between them. This CDR3 is built from 15 residues. The germline V gene has CDR1 SGHNT and CDR2 YYREEE (reference sequence). CDR3 sequence: CASSSRLSRPDTQYF. Here the CDR3 DNA reads TGTGCCAGCAGCTCGAGACTGAGTCGGCCAGATACGCAGTATTTT.

The count of this clone is one. The gene calls are TRBV5-1 and TRBJ2-3; D gene unclear. The germline V gene has CDR1 SGHRS and CDR2 YFSETQ. V lost 0 bases, J lost 1 base, and 12 bases lay in between. This CDR3 has 16 amino acids. In DNA, the CDR3 is TGCGCCAGCAGCTTGGCGGTCGTTCTTGGCACAGATACGCAGTATTTT. Translating it yields CASSLAVVLGTDTQYF.

V usage is TRBV4-1 and J usage is TRBJ2-7, with TRBD1 as a possible D gene (5 bases). Deletions cut 0 bases from V and 2 bases from J, with 11 bases between. CDR3 size: 15 residues. Germline values: CDR1 MGHRA, CDR2 YSYEKL. CDR3 nucleotides: TGCGCCAGCAGCCAAGATCGACAGCCGGCCTACGAGCAGTACTTC. Protein: CASSQDRQPAYEQYF.

This clone was detected only once. The rearrangement joins TRBV6-6 to TRBJ1-6, with D possibly TRBD1 on 5 matching bases. The CDR3 runs 15 residues. V was clipped by 7 bases and J by 4 bases, with 14 bases between them. Germline V gene lookup returns CDR1 MNHNY and CDR2 SVGAGI (reference sequence). This CDR3 is CASTQRGVYNSPLHF. CDR3 nucleotides: TGTGCCAGCACCCAACGAGGGGTATATAATTCACCCCTCCACTTT.

The V and J genes are TRBV28 and TRBJ1-2, with D unresolved. The CDR3 has 15 amino acids. Trimming stripped 3 bases from V and 2 bases from J, with 13 bases between. Looked up from germline, CDR1 is MDHEN and CDR2 is SYDVKM. CDR3 nucleotide sequence: TGTGCCAGCAGTTTGCATGTTAACGCAAACTATGGCTACACCTTC. Translation: CASSLHVNANYGYTF.

The chain is built from TRBV28 and TRBJ2-3, with TRBD2 matching 7 bases. The CDR3 consists of 15 residues. CDR1 and CDR2 (germline): MDHEN, SYDVKM. After removal of 3 bases from V and 3 bases from J, the junction contained 6 bases not matched to a gene. The CDR3 sequence is CASSLITGGTDTQYF. The DNA for the CDR3 is TGTGCCAGCAGTTTGATAACGGGAGGTACAGATACGCAGTATTTT.

The rearrangement joins TRBV15 to TRBJ1-5; D remains unclear. V shed 3 bases and J shed 2 bases, with 8 bases lying between them. The CDR3 is 14 amino acids. Germline V gene data show CDR1 as LNHNV and CDR2 as YYDKDF (reference sequence). The CDR3 here is CATSSWNGNQPQHF. The CDR3 DNA sequence: TGTGCCACCAGCAGTTGGAATGGCAATCAGCCCCAGCATTTT. Full variable domain (rest looked up from reference TRBV15 and TRBJ1-5): DAMVIQNPRYQVTQFGKPVTLSCSQTLNHNVMYWYQQKSSQAPKLLFHYYDKDFNNEADTPDNFQSRRPNTSFCFLDIRSPGLGDTAMYLCATSSWNGNQPQHFGDGTRLSIL.

The chain combines TRBV4-1 with TRBJ2-7; TRBD2 matches at 10 bases. The J segment lost 2 bases and the V segment lost 4 bases, leaving 14 bases of the junction unmatched. From germline, CDR1 is MGHRA and CDR2 YSYEKL. The CDR3 is made up of 18 amino acids. The CDR3 DNA reads as TGCGCCAGCAGCCTACTAGCGGGAACTCCCCCGACTACCTACGAGCAGTACTTC. As protein: CASSLLAGTPPTTYEQYF.

The chain is built from TRBV15 and TRBJ2-7; 11 nucleotides line up with TRBD2. Germline assignment: CDR1 LNHNV and CDR2 YYDKDF (reference sequence). Trimming cost V 0 bases and J 5 bases; bases outside gene matches: 12. The length of the CDR3 is 18 residues. CDR3 amino acids: CATSREGLAGGVSHEQYF. The CDR3 DNA reads as TGTGCCACCAGCAGAGAAGGGCTAGCGGGAGGAGTAAGCCACGAGCAGTACTTC.

The rearrangement links TRBV9 to TRBJ2-3; D assignment may be TRBD1 or TRBD2 (5 bases each). The germline V and J ends were trimmed by 4 bases and 0 bases, with 18 bases remaining between them. Germline V gene sequence: CDR1 SGDLS, CDR2 YYNGEE. This CDR3 spans 17 amino acids. CDR3 bases: TGTGCCAGCAGCACCCGGGGCGTGAAAACTAGCACAGATACGCAGTATTTT. Translated: CASSTRGVKTSTDTQYF.

The chain recombines TRBV13 with TRBJ1-1, with TRBD1 as a possible D gene (6 bases). CDR1 and CDR2 from the germline V gene are PRHDT and FYEKMQ (reference sequence). This CDR3 is built from 14 residues. Deletions cut 5 bases from V and 6 bases from J, with 16 bases between. The CDR3 loop is CASSPGQFSAEAFF. CDR3 nucleotides: TGTGCCAGCAGCCCAGGACAGTTTTCCGCTGAAGCTTTCTTT.

Details on this clone: Different DNA sequences within this sample yield the same CDR3. V gene TRBV7-6 combines with J gene TRBJ2-1; 7 nucleotides agree with TRBD2. CDR3 size: 15 residues. Looked up from germline, CDR1 is SGHVS and CDR2 is FNYEAQ. The V gene end was trimmed by 2 bases and the J gene end by 1 base; junction bases not matched to a gene: 2. The CDR3 DNA reads as TGTGCCAGCAGCTTACTAGCGGTATCCTACAATGAGCAGTTCTTC. Translation: CASSLLAVSYNEQFF.

The CDR3 coding sequence is TGTGCCAGTAGTATCCGGTGGGCTGAGCAGTTCTTC. As protein: CASSIRWAEQFF. This chain uses TRBV19 with TRBJ2-1; D gene ambiguous. CDR1 and CDR2 (germline): LNHDA, SQIVND (reference sequence). Trimming took off 3 bases at V and 9 bases at J, with 9 bases between the two ends. CDR3 length equals 12 residues.

The chain links TRBV30 to TRBJ2-7; the D gene is possibly TRBD1 (5 bases). CDR3 size: 14 residues. Germline V gene data show CDR1 as GTSNPN and CDR2 as SVGIG (reference sequence). V lost 3 bases and J 2 bases, leaving 14 bases between the germline ends. The CDR3 spells CAWRPGLRTYEQYF. The CDR3 coding sequence is TGTGCCTGGAGGCCAGGGCTGAGGACCTACGAGCAGTACTTC.

CDR3 in DNA: TGTGCCATCAGTGCGGCTATCGAGCAGTACTTC. As protein: CAISAAIEQYF. The V gene is TRBV10-3, the J gene TRBJ2-7; D remains ambiguous. The germline V gene encodes CDR1 ENHRY and CDR2 SYGVKD. The V and J ends lost 4 bases and 6 bases respectively, with 7 bases between them. The CDR3 is 11 amino acids.

The chain links TRBV13 to TRBJ2-2; D is possibly TRBD1 (6 bases). The V gene lost 5 bases and the J gene lost 2 bases, with 15 bases spanning the gap. The CDR3 is 16 residues long. Germline CDR1 and CDR2: PRHDT and FYEKMQ (reference sequence). The CDR3 region has the DNA TGTGCCAGCAGCCCAGGGGTCAGGGATAACACCGGGGAGCTGTTTTTT. This codes for CASSPGVRDNTGELFF.